These 9 T cell receptor beta chains were all obtained from the same sample, sequenced in a study of shared clonotypes between healthy human individuals. CD45RO-negative cells were positively selected for CCR7, leaving out terminally differentiated effector memory CD45RA+ cells. Measured with immunoSEQ multiplex PCR; TCRdb has only the in-frame clones, and not every one. The data show around 560,000 clones, with about 95% seen just once and approximately 0.11% held by the top ten. What was sequenced was naive CD8+ T cells sorted from blood. The receptors come from a woman in her thirties in good health.

This chain joins TRBV28 and TRBJ1-2; D ambiguous. Per germline, CDR1 MDHEN and CDR2 SYDVKM. V dropped 7 bases and J dropped 1 base, with 13 bases sitting between them. This CDR3 has 14 amino acids. This CDR3 is CASNQVKLNYGYTF. The CDR3 nucleotides read TGTGCCAGCAATCAAGTGAAGCTTAACTATGGCTACACCTTC.

The chain couples TRBV13 to TRBJ1-1, with D perhaps matching TRBD1 (6 bases). Trimming pared 0 bases from V and 1 base from J, leaving 12 bases between. This CDR3 region has 16 residues. Germline CDR1 PRHDT, CDR2 FYEKMQ (reference sequence). The CDR3 protein is CASSLGAGESNTEAFF. CDR3 bases: TGTGCCAGCAGCTTAGGGGCAGGGGAATCGAACACTGAAGCTTTCTTT.

The chain couples TRBV7-3 to TRBJ2-1; 10 bases line up with TRBD1. Germline CDR1 reads SGHTA; CDR2 reads FQGTGA. This CDR3 is built from 14 residues. After removal of 4 bases from V and 7 bases from J, the junction contained 4 bases not matched to a gene. CDR3: CASSSGTGVNEQFF. The CDR3 DNA is TGTGCCAGCAGCTCAGGGACAGGGGTAAATGAGCAGTTCTTC.

The chain combines TRBV28 with TRBJ1-5; possible D gene TRBD1, 5 bases. The CDR3 is 14 residues long. The V end lost 5 bases, the J end lost 7 bases, and 15 bases lay between the germline ends. Germline V gives CDR1 MDHEN, CDR2 SYDVKM. The CDR3 protein is CASSATGLGQPQHF. The CDR3 DNA follows: TGTGCCAGCAGTGCAACAGGTCTGGGCCAGCCCCAGCATTTT.

The chain has TRBV11-2 and TRBJ1-4; 8 nucleotides match TRBD1. Germline V gene data show CDR1 as SGHAT and CDR2 as FQNNGV. This CDR3 is 17 amino acids long. J gave up 4 bases and V 0 bases, and 7 bases lay outside the gene matches. The CDR3 spells CASSLESRQGYNEKLFF. The CDR3 DNA reads as TGTGCCAGCAGCTTAGAATCACGACAGGGGTATAATGAAAAACTGTTTTTT. Full variable domain (missing parts from reference TRBV11-2 and TRBJ1-4): EAGVAQSPRYKIIEKRQSVAFWCNPISGHATLYWYQQILGQGPKLLIQFQNNGVVDDSQLPKDRFSAERLKGVDSTLKIQPAKLEDSAVYLCASSLESRQGYNEKLFFGSGTQLSVL.

The chain uses TRBV11-2 and TRBJ2-2; 10 bases are shared with TRBD2. Germline V lookup: CDR1 SGHAT, CDR2 FQNNGV. CDR3 length equals 17 residues. With V trimmed by 1 base and J by 4 bases, 6 bases remained unmatched. The CDR3 DNA reads TGTGCCAGCAGCTTAGTAGCGGGAGGACTGCGCACCGGGGAGCTGTTTTTT. It specifies CASSLVAGGLRTGELFF.

The chain combines TRBV20-1 with TRBJ2-5; TRBD1 might be the D (5 bases). The J call may be mistaken, given a closer DNA end match to TRBJ2-7. This CDR3 is 9 amino acids long. Germline loops: CDR1 DFQATT, CDR2 SNEGSKA (reference sequence). The CDR3 sequence: CSGGVEQYF. In nucleotides, the CDR3 is TGCAGTGGGGGCGTCGAGCAGTACTTC.

The J gene is TRBJ2-1, the V gene TRBV11-2; maybe TRBD2 (6 bases). The CDR3 runs 14 residues. Germline-derived CDR1 and CDR2 are SGHAT and FQNNGV. V was trimmed by 5 bases and J by 2 bases, leaving 10 bases between them. DNA for the CDR3: TGTGCCAGCAGCGGGTCGGGGGCCTACAATGAGCAGTTCTTC. Translating gives CASSGSGAYNEQFF.

CDR3 sequence (DNA): TGCGCCAGCAGCCTGACTAGCGGGAGAACCGGGGAGCTGTTTTTT. It is translated as CASSLTSGRTGELFF. The chain recombines TRBV5-1 with TRBJ2-2, with TRBD2 matching 12 bases. There are 15 residues in the CDR3. Germline CDR1 and CDR2: SGHRS and YFSETQ. Losses at the gene ends were 4 bases for V and 5 bases for J; bases not matched to a gene: 3.